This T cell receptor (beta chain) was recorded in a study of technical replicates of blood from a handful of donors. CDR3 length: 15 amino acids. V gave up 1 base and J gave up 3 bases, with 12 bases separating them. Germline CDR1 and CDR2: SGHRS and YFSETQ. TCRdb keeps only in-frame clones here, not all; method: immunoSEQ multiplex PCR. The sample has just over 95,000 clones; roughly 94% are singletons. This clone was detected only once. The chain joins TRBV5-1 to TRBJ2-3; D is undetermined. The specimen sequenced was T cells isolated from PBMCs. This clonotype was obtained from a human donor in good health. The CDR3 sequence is CASSLFPSWTDTQYF. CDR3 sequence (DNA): TGCGCCAGCAGCTTGTTTCCGAGCTGGACAGATACGCAGTATTTT.